The 8 T cell receptor beta chains reported below all come from one sample, sequenced in a study of cytomegalovirus exposure and HLA in healthy donors (dated by TCRdb to 2015 to 2018). Receptor amplification or capture employed the immunoSEQ multiplex PCR assay. For the multiplex PCR, a mixture combining 60 forward primers for TCR Vbeta segments and 13 reverse primers for TCR Jbeta segments was used. TCRdb retrieved this table from immuneACCESS and kept in-frame rearrangements only. Not all clones are present; in checked studies, unresolved V genes account for under half, and no reason is known for the remainder. The sample has about 170,000 clones on record, over 65% of them singletons. In total, the top ten clones hold roughly 1.4% of the sample. The sequencing sample was made of PBMCs. The receptor source for this set is a young woman in good health and CMV-seropositive.

This clone was observed once. This rearrangement joins TRBV6-5 to TRBJ2-1; TRBD1 agrees at 7 bases. V gave up 2 bases and J gave up 2 bases; unmatched junction bases: 3. Germline CDR1 is MNHEY and CDR2 is SVGAGI. This CDR3 region has 15 residues. CDR3 sequence reads: CASSYQDRTYNEQFF. Here the CDR3 DNA reads TGTGCCAGCAGTTACCAGGACAGGACCTACAATGAGCAGTTCTTC.

The J gene is TRBJ1-2, the V gene TRBV28, with D hard to call. Germline V gene lookup returns CDR1 MDHEN and CDR2 SYDVKM. With 4 bases removed from V and 8 bases from J, the gap between germline ends came to 11 bases. This CDR3 spans 12 amino acids. The CDR3 DNA reads as TGTGCCAGCAGTTCCCCAGCCGGGGGCTACACCTTC. Its translation: CASSSPAGGYTF.

V usage is TRBV5-4 and J usage is TRBJ1-2; the D is unclear. Germline-derived CDR1 and CDR2 are SGHNT and YYREEE (reference sequence). This CDR3 contains 15 residues. V was pared by 0 bases and J by 1 base, with 10 bases between. The CDR3 sequence is CASSLDRTINYGYTF. CDR3 bases: TGTGCCAGCAGCTTGGATCGCACTATTAACTATGGCTACACCTTC.

The chain combines TRBV7-8 with TRBJ2-3, with D possibly matching TRBD2 (6 bases). The V and J ends lost 2 bases and 2 bases respectively, with 14 bases between them. This CDR3 is 16 amino acids long. Germline V gives CDR1 SGHVS, CDR2 FQNEAQ. CDR3 DNA: TGTGCCAGCAGCTTAAGGGTAGCGGAGAACACAGATACGCAGTATTTT. This codes for CASSLRVAENTDTQYF.

The gene calls are TRBV15 and TRBJ2-5; D ambiguous. Trimming removed 4 bases from V and 1 base from J, with 4 bases in between. This CDR3 is built from 12 residues. In germline, CDR1 is LNHNV, CDR2 YYDKDF (reference sequence). CDR3 in DNA: TGTGCCACCAGCAATCGCCAAGAGACCCAGTACTTC. Translation: CATSNRQETQYF.

J is TRBJ2-4 and V is TRBV4-1, with TRBD1 matching over 9 bases. The germline CDR1 and CDR2 sequences are MGHRA and YSYEKL. There are 15 residues in the CDR3. Germline trimming cut 4 bases from V and 9 bases from J; bases unmatched to any gene: 10. For the CDR3, the DNA is TGCGCCAGCAGCCCGATGACAGGGGGGATGGGCATTCAGTACTTC. Translating gives CASSPMTGGMGIQYF.

The gene calls are TRBV28 and TRBJ2-7; TRBD1 aligns across 8 bases. The CDR3 length is 15 residues. Germline CDR1 is MDHEN and CDR2 is SYDVKM. V shed 3 bases, J shed 0 bases, and the junction held 4 bases outside the gene matches. The CDR3 here is CASSFYGQGSYEQYF. In nucleotides, the CDR3 is TGTGCCAGCAGTTTTTACGGACAGGGCTCCTACGAGCAGTACTTC.

The chain has TRBV6-6 and TRBJ2-1; 11 bases line up with TRBD1. This CDR3 comprises 16 residues. Germline V gives CDR1 MNHNY, CDR2 SVGAGI (reference sequence). With 4 bases clipped from V and 8 bases from J, the junction kept 10 bases outside the gene matches. The CDR3 sequence is CASSFPGQGDGDEQFF. DNA of the CDR3: TGTGCCAGCAGTTTTCCGGGACAGGGGGACGGGGATGAGCAGTTCTTC.